This T cell receptor (beta chain) was identified during a study of T cell changes during pregnancy in multiple sclerosis (dated by TCRdb to about 2019). Context from the whole study: The study examined how the T cell repertoire changed over the course of pregnancy in women with multiple sclerosis.

The method behind the library was the immunoSEQ multiplex PCR assay. This is the immuneACCESS table as TCRdb keeps it, with only in-frame sequences that have V and J called. A part of the clones is gone; compared with another copy, unresolved V genes explain less than half, and the rest is unexplained. Across this sample there are about 100,000 clones, with 92% seen only once. The ten largest clonotypes hold more than 1.5% of the sample. From the cysteine through the phenylalanine, the CDR3 covers 14 amino acids. Here the CDR3 DNA is all that survives: 42 bases in frame from base 1. From the germline V gene (reference sequence), CDR1 is MNHEY and CDR2 is SMNVEV. V sheds 4 bases and J sheds 1 base, leaving 10 bases between their ends. A word on this clone: Its specific antigen is unknown. The record has no base qualities; no much larger clone is one base away.

The sequencing used peripheral blood, collected after pregnancy. The rearrangement joined TRBV27 to TRBJ1-1; there is no confident call for the D gene. The sequence came from a female donor with multiple sclerosis, enrolled in a pregnancy study. The bases are TGTGCCAGCAGTTCCACAGCGGGGAACACTGAAGCTTTCTTT. This is translated as CASSSTAGNTEAFF.